Reported below is one T cell receptor beta chain. Its target is not known. Time point given: week 23, last vaccination. All doses held 300 ug of mutant IDH1 20-mer peptide, with topical imiquimod. The sample originates from a study of a mutant IDH1 vaccine in newly diagnosed glioma. The germline V and J ends were trimmed by 8 bases and 0 bases, with 11 bases remaining between them. The CDR3 covers 14 residues. The V gene's germline CDR1 is MNHNY and CDR2 SVGAGI (reference sequence). TCRdb's copy holds only in-frame clones and misses some; the assay was immunoSEQ multiplex PCR. This sample has approximately 30,000 clones, with roughly 80% found just once.

Sequencing was performed on PBMCs, taken from a glioma patient whose treatment included an IDH1 peptide vaccine. The receptor was derived from a woman aged 25 to 45 with glioma. This sequence joins TRBV6-6 and TRBJ1-3; tentative D call: TRBD1 (5 bases). The CDR3 DNA reads as TGTGCCAGCGGCCCCAGGGTCTCTGGAAACACCATATATTTT. Translated: CASGPRVSGNTIYF.